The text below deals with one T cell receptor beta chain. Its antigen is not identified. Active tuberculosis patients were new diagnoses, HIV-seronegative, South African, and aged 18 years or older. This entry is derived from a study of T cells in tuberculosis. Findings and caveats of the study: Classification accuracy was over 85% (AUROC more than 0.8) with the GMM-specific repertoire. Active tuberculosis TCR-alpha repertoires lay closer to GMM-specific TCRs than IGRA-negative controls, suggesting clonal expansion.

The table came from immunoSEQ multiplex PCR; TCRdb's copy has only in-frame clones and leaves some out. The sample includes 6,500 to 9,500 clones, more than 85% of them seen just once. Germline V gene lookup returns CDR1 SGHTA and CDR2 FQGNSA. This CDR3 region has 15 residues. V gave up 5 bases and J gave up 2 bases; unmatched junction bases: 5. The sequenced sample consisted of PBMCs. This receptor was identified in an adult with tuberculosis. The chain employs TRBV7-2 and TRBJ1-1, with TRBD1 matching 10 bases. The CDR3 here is CASSTRTGGNTEAFF. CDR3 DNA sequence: TGTGCCAGCAGCACCCGGACAGGGGGAAACACTGAAGCTTTCTTT.